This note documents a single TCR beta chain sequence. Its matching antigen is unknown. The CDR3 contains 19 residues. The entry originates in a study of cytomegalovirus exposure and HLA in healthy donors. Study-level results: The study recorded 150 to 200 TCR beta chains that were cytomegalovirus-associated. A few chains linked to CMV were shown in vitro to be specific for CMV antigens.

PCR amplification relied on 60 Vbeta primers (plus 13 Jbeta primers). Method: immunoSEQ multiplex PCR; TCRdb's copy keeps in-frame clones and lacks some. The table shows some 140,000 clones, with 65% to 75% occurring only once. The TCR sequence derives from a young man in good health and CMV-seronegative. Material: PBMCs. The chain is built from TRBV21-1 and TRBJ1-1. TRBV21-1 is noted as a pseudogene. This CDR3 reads CASSTHEIAGGKVNTEAFF. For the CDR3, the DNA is TGTGCCAGCAGCACCCATGAGATTGCGGGGGGCAAGGTGAACACTGAAGCTTTCTTT.